The TCR beta chain under discussion was sequenced for a study of early T cells in non-severe SARS-CoV-2 infection. Findings of the study overall: The VDJdb matching leaned toward anti-spike CD8 responses and overlooked private and CD4 specificities.

The library protocol tagged individual cDNA molecules with unique molecular identifiers. MiXCR, applied by TCRdb to the 5' RACE reads, yields one record per CDR3 protein. The repertoire has 60,000 or so distinct CDR3 sequences, 12% of them found once; the top ten carry less than 4.5%. After removal of 4 bases from V and 1 base from J, the junction contained 5 bases not matched to a gene. The CDR3 extends over 17 amino acids. Germline loops: CDR1 SGDLS, CDR2 YYNGEE. This clonotype was observed many times. Its antigen is unidentified. Sequences were obtained from whole blood. The source of this sequence is an adult who was a healthcare worker with PCR-confirmed SARS-CoV-2 infection or an uninfected control (not recorded which). V is TRBV9 and J is TRBJ2-5; 15 positions agree with TRBD2. CDR3 loop: CASSSGLAGGGQETQYF. DNA for the CDR3: TGTGCCAGCAGCTCAGGACTAGCGGGAGGGGGCCAAGAGACCCAGTACTTC.